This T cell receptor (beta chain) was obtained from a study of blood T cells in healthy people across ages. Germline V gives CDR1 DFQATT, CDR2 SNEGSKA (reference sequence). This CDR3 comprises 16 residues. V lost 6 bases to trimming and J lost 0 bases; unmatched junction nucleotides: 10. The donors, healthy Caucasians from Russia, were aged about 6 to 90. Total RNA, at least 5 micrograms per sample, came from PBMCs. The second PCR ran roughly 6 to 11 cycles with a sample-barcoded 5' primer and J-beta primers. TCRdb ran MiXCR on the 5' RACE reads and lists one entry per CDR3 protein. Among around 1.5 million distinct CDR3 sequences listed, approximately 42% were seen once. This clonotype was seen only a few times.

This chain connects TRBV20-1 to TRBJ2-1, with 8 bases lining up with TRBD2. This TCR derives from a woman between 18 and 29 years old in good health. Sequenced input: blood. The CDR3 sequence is CSAGRRTSSSYNEQFF. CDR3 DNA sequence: TGCAGTGCCGGCCGTAGGACTAGCAGCTCCTACAATGAGCAGTTCTTC.